This T cell receptor (beta chain) appears in the sequencing data of a study of T cell changes during pregnancy in multiple sclerosis. The assay was immunoSEQ multiplex PCR, and TCRdb's table has in-frame clones only and misses some. The repertoire holds about 92,000 clones, 85% to 95% seen once, with around 2.7% in the top ten. This CDR3 has 15 amino acids. Trimming took 4 bases from V and 4 from J; bases not matched to a gene: 6. The germline V gene has CDR1 SGHRS and CDR2 YFSETQ. This sample comprised peripheral blood, obtained in the first trimester of pregnancy. This chain connects TRBV5-1 to TRBJ2-1; 9 nucleotides match TRBD2. The TCR sequence derives from a female donor with multiple sclerosis, enrolled in a pregnancy study. The CDR3 here is CASSHSGRGYNEQFF. In DNA form, the CDR3 reads TGCGCCAGCAGCCATAGCGGGAGAGGATACAATGAGCAGTTCTTC.